This T cell receptor beta chain was sequenced for a study of OX40 agonist ivuxolimab in advanced cancers. Clones were read by immunoSEQ multiplex PCR, and TCRdb kept only the in-frame ones, dropping some. The sample contains 72,000 or so clones, 89% of which appear only once. Only one count was recorded for this clone. Its target is not known. Germline V gene sequence: CDR1 MGHRA, CDR2 YSYEKL. This CDR3 comprises 16 residues. The V gene end was trimmed by 4 bases and the J gene end by 1 base; junction bases not matched to a gene: 8. Notes on the study in general: Among T cells, CD8+ cells averaged more expanded clones than CD4+ cells.

The chain recombines TRBV4-1 with TRBJ2-3, with 7 bases identical to TRBD1. The sequencing here drew on CD4+ or CD8+ T cells sorted from blood, taken in a trial of the OX40 agonist ivuxolimab. The TCR sequence derives from an adult with an advanced solid tumor such as melanoma, head and neck, liver or kidney cancer. DNA for the CDR3: TGCGCCAGCAGCCCTCTACGGGACAGCGGCACAGATACGCAGTATTTT. This translates into CASSPLRDSGTDTQYF.